The sequence of this TCR beta chain was determined in a study of cytomegalovirus exposure and HLA in healthy donors. For the study at large: Some 85 million unique TCRs, all from HLA-typed donors, were included in an early release of the data.

General study results and limits: Most TCR sequences showed up rarely, but some public TCRs showed up in many donors. A highly shared variant cluster was judged a likely technical artifact. Indistinguishable V segments, including TRBV6-2 and TRBV6-3, were excluded.

The CDR3 sequence is 13 residues long. The germline gives CDR1 ENHRY, CDR2 SYGVKD. J lost 3 bases, V lost 6 bases, and 5 bases had no gene match. As regards this clone: Antigen unknown.

Researchers ran the PCR with 60 Vbeta and 13 Jbeta primers. Sequencing used immunoSEQ multiplex PCR; TCRdb keeps in-frame clones, though not all of them. The repertoire includes approximately 120,000 clones, roughly three quarters of them detected once, and about 3% sits in the top ten. The clonotype was recovered from a young man in good health and CMV-seronegative. J is TRBJ2-7 and V is TRBV10-3, with 7 bases aligning to TRBD1. The sample taken for sequencing was PBMCs. The CDR3 is CAIRTGTVYEQYF. CDR3 coding DNA: TGTGCCATCAGAACCGGGACAGTCTACGAGCAGTACTTC.